This T cell receptor (beta chain) was sequenced during a study of blood T cell repertoires in COVID-19. Study context: The study drew acute and convalescent COVID-19 samples from the United States, Italy and Spain. T cells, B-cell-depleted T cells, or PBMCs provided the cDNA or gDNA that served as material.

Trimming removed 4 bases from V and 4 bases from J; junction bases left unmatched: 10. CDR1 and CDR2 from the germline V gene are SGHRS and YFSETQ. There are 16 residues in the CDR3. Source study methods: Reference gene primer amplification gave estimated nucleated cell counts. TCRdb's copy holds only in-frame clones and misses some; the assay was immunoSEQ multiplex PCR. The D gene and trimming were derived from the DNA, and the V and J assignments and clone size from that table. The sample consists of around 130,000 clones, approximately 90% of them appearing once. The sequenced sample consisted of peripheral blood. The chain couples TRBV5-1 to TRBJ1-2; 10 positions agree with TRBD1. This TCR was sampled from a woman aged 45-65 years with acute or convalescent COVID-19. The CDR3 reads CASSPRTGGRVYGYTF. The DNA of the CDR3 is TGCGCCAGCAGCCCGAGGACAGGGGGTCGGGTCTATGGCTACACCTTC.